This section outlines one T cell receptor beta chain sequence together with its context. This sample is drawn from a study of blood T cell repertoires in COVID-19. Study information: Donors in the United States, Italy and Spain gave samples during acute or convalescent COVID-19.

Authors' analysis steps: Amplified reference gene primers provided the basis for estimating nucleated cell counts. Sequenced by immunoSEQ multiplex PCR; TCRdb stores in-frame clones only, minus some. The DNA was the basis for D and trimming; V, J and clone size are from that table. Of about 260,000 clones detected, 85% to 90% appear once; the ten largest clones hold approximately 4%. CDR1 MGHRA and CDR2 YSYEKL come from the germline V gene. The CDR3 totals 15 residues. V shed 6 bases and J shed 5 bases, with 17 bases lying between them. This receptor was identified in a man aged 18 to 30 with active or convalescent COVID-19. The gene calls are TRBV4-1 and TRBJ2-1; possibly TRBD1 for D (6 bases). The sequenced sample consisted of peripheral blood. The CDR3 loop is CASRPGRGANNEQFF. DNA of the CDR3: TGCGCCAGCAGACCCGGCAGGGGAGCAAACAATGAGCAGTTCTTC.